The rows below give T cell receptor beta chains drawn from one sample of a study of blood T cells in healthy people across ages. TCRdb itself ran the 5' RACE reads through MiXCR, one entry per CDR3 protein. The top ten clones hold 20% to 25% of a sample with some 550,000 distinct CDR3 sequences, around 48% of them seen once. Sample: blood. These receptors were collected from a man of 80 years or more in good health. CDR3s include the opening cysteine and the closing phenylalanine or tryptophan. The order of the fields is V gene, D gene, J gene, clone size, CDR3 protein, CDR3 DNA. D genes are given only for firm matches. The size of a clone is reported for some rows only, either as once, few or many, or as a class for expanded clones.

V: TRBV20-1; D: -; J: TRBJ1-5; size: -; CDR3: CSARGIGGSNQPQHF; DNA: TGCAGTGCTAGAGGGATTGGGGGAAGCAATCAGCCCCAGCATTTT
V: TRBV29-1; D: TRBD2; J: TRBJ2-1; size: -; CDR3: CSARRWREAVNEQFF; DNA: TGCAGCGCCCGAAGGTGGCGGGAGGCAGTCAATGAGCAGTTCTTC
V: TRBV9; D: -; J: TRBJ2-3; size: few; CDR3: CASSVGDTQYF; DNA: TGTGCCAGCAGCGTAGGAGATACGCAGTATTTT
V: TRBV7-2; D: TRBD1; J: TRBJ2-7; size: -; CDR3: CASSLAGTDKYEQYF; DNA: TGTGCCAGCAGCTTAGCGGGGACAGACAAGTACGAGCAGTACTTC
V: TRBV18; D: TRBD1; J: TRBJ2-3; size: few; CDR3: CASSPSSGGADTQYF; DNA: TGTGCCAGCTCACCATCGTCAGGGGGCGCAGATACGCAGTATTTT
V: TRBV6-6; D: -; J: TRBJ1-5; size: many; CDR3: CASTSGRQSNQPQHF; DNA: TGTGCCAGCACCTCGGGGCGACAAAGCAATCAGCCCCAGCATTTT
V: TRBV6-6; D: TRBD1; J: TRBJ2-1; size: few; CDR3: CASSYSQGGEQFF; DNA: TGTGCCAGCAGTTACTCACAGGGGGGTGAGCAGTTCTTC
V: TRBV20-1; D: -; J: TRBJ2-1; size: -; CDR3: CSAVKSAYNEQFF; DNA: TGCAGTGCCGTAAAATCAGCCTACAATGAGCAGTTCTTC
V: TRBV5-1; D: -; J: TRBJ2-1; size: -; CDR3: CASSPRRTANSYNEQFF; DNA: TGCGCCAGCAGCCCCCGCCGGACAGCGAACTCCTACAATGAGCAGTTCTTC
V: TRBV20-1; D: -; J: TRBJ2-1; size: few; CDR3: CSAKKGTSYNEQFF; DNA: TGCAGTGCTAAAAAGGGGACCTCCTACAATGAGCAGTTCTTC
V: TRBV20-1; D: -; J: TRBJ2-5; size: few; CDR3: CSAPLDLRETQYF; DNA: TGCAGTGCTCCCCTAGATTTGCGAGAGACCCAGTACTTC
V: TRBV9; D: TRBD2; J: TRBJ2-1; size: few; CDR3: CASSVDLAVLNEQFF; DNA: TGTGCCAGCAGCGTAGATCTAGCGGTCCTCAATGAGCAGTTCTTC
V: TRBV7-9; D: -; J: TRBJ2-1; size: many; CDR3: CASSYPVYEQFF; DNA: TGTGCCAGCAGTTATCCTGTCTATGAGCAGTTCTTC
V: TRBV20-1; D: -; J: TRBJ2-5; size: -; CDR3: CSAKGWGADKKETRYF; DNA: TGCAGTGCCAAGGGGTGGGGGGCGGACAAGAAGGAGACCCGGTACTTC
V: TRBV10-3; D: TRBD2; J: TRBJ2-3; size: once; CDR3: CASRGLAGSTDTQYF; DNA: TGTGCCAGCCGGGGACTAGCGGGGAGCACAGATACGCAGTATTTT
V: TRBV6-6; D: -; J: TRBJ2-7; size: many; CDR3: CASSYSTGRDEQYF; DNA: TGTGCCAGCAGTTACTCCACAGGGAGGGACGAGCAGTACTTC
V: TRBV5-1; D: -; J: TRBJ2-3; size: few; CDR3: CASSLLDSSTDTQYF; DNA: TGCGCCAGCAGCTTGCTCGATTCTAGCACAGATACGCAGTATTTT
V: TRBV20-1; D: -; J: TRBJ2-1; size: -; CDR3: CSAAGLHNEQFF; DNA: TGCAGTGCTGCGGGACTTCACAATGAGCAGTTCTTC
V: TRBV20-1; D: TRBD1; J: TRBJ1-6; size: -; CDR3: CSARTLGQGKISPLHF; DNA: TGCAGTGCTAGAACCCTGGGACAGGGTAAAATTTCACCCCTCCACTTT
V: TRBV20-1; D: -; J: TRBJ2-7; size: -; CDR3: CSAHGQYF; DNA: TGCAGTGCCCACGGGCAGTACTTC
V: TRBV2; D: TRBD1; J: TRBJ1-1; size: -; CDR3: CASRSEGQMNTEAFF; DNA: TGTGCCAGCAGGTCTGAGGGACAGATGAACACTGAAGCTTTCTTT
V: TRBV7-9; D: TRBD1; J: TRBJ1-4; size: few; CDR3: CASSLGDREKLFF; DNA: TGTGCCAGCAGCTTAGGGGACAGGGAAAAACTGTTTTTT
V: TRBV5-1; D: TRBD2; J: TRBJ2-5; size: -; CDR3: CASSLGATSGDPQETQYF; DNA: TGCGCCAGCAGCTTGGGAGCGACTAGCGGGGACCCCCAGGAGACCCAGTACTTC
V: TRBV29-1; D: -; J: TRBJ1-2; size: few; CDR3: CSVERGRGYTF; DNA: TGCAGCGTTGAAAGGGGTCGTGGCTACACCTTC
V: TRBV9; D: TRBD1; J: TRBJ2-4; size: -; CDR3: CASSHPRDSYKNIQYF; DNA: TGTGCCAGCAGCCATCCCCGGGACAGCTACAAAAACATTCAGTACTTC
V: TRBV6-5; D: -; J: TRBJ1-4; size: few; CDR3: CASSSPTDPRYNEKLFF; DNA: TGTGCCAGCAGTTCTCCGACCGACCCCAGATACAATGAAAAACTGTTTTTT
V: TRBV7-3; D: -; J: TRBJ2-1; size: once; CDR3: CASSPNSDNKQFF; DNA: TGTGCCAGCAGTCCAAACTCAGACAATAAGCAGTTCTTC
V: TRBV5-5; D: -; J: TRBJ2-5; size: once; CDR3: CASSLGSPKETQYF; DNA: TGTGCCAGCAGCTTGGGCAGCCCGAAAGAGACCCAGTACTTC
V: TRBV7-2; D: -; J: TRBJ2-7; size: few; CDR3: CASSSWYSQWDQYF; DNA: TGTGCCAGCAGCTCCTGGTACTCCCAATGGGACCAGTACTTC
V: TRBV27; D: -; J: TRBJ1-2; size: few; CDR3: CASSPRAGFYGYTF; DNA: TGTGCCAGCAGTCCCAGGGCAGGGTTTTATGGCTACACCTTC
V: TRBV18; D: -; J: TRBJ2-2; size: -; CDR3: CASSPYLQGGAGELFF; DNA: TGTGCCAGCTCACCGTACCTACAGGGTGGAGCCGGGGAGCTGTTTTTT
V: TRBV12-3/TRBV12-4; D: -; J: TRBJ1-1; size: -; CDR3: CASSQQLYTEAFF; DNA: TGTGCCAGCAGTCAACAGCTCTACACTGAAGCTTTCTTT
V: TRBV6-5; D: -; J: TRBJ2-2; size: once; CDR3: CATRRVTGELFF; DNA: TGTGCCACCAGGAGGGTGACCGGGGAGCTGTTTTTT